Shown below are 31 T cell receptor beta chains from a single sample sequenced in a study of OX40 agonist ivuxolimab in advanced cancers. Data came from immunoSEQ multiplex PCR; TCRdb stores just in-frame clones and leaves some out. The repertoire holds approximately 68,000 clones, with about nine tenths as singletons. The material was CD4+ or CD8+ T cells sorted from blood, obtained in a trial of the OX40 agonist ivuxolimab. The receptors stem from an adult with an advanced solid tumor such as melanoma, head and neck, liver or kidney cancer.

The chain links TRBV4-1 to TRBJ2-1; D gene unclear. CDR3 length: 14 amino acids. The germline V and J ends were trimmed by 4 bases and 5 bases, with 12 bases remaining between them. The germline V gene has CDR1 MGHRA and CDR2 YSYEKL. The DNA for the CDR3 is TGCGCCAGCAGCCGCTCCGGCCAGAACAATGAGCAGTTCTTC. Amino acids: CASSRSGQNNEQFF.

The CDR3 protein is CASSPRDRVHETQYF. The CDR3 nucleotides are TGTGCCAGCAGCCCCCGGGACAGGGTTCACGAGACCCAGTACTTC. The rearrangement joins TRBV5-8 to TRBJ2-5, with TRBD1 identical over 9 bases. The J segment lost 5 bases and the V segment lost 4 bases, leaving 9 bases of the junction unmatched. The germline gives CDR1 SGHTS, CDR2 YDEGEE. CDR3 length: 15 residues.

This clone was detected only once. V usage is TRBV6-5 and J usage is TRBJ2-2, with D perhaps TRBD2 (6 bases). The CDR3 runs to 15 residues. V was clipped by 1 base and J by 1 base, with 7 bases between them. Germline CDR1 MNHEY, CDR2 SVGAGI. CDR3 loop: CASSYLGGNTGELFF. The CDR3 region has the DNA TGTGCCAGCAGTTACTTGGGGGGGAACACCGGGGAGCTGTTTTTT.

The V and J genes are TRBV10-3 and TRBJ1-3; TRBD1 might be the D (5 bases). The length of the CDR3 is 16 residues. The germline gives CDR1 ENHRY, CDR2 SYGVKD. Deletions cut 3 bases from V and 0 bases from J, with 12 bases between. CDR3 bases: TGTGCCATCAGTGACCCGGGCCAGGGCTCTGGAAACACCATATATTTT. As protein: CAISDPGQGSGNTIYF.

V usage is TRBV11-1 and J usage is TRBJ2-1; D may match TRBD1 or TRBD2 (6 bases each). CDR3 length: 15 residues. The V end was cut by 5 bases, the J end by 9 bases, with 20 bases between. Germline assignment: CDR1 SGHAT and CDR2 FQDESV (reference sequence). The CDR3 region is CASSNPGVLGGEQFF. CDR3 DNA sequence: TGTGCCAGCAGCAATCCGGGGGTGTTAGGGGGTGAGCAGTTCTTC. Together with reference TRBV11-1 and TRBJ2-1, the CDR3 gives the full variable domain: EAEVAQSPRYKITEKSQAVAFWCDPISGHATLYWYRQILGQGPELLVQFQDESVVDDSQLPKDRFSAERLKGVDSTLKIQPAELGDSAMYLCASSNPGVLGGEQFFGPGTRLTVL.

The chain has TRBV18 and TRBJ2-1; TRBD1 aligns across 8 bases. The CDR3 is made up of 16 amino acids. Trimming at V came to 7 bases and at J to 6 bases, leaving 14 bases not matched to a gene. Germline lookup yields CDR1 KGHSH and CDR2 LQKENI. CDR3 amino acids: CASCPRQGALGNEQFF. DNA for the CDR3: TGTGCCAGCTGCCCAAGGCAGGGGGCTTTGGGCAATGAGCAGTTCTTC.

The chain recombines TRBV18 with TRBJ2-3; D tentatively reads TRBD1 or TRBD2 (5 bases each). The CDR3 has 13 amino acids. Germline V gene lookup returns CDR1 KGHSH and CDR2 LQKENI. With 3 bases removed from V and 5 bases from J, the gap between germline ends came to 9 bases. The CDR3 nucleotides are TGTGCCAGCTCACCGGGGGTGGTAGATACGCAGTATTTT. It codes for CASSPGVVDTQYF.

This chain's CDR3 is CASSVVPTSSETQYF. CDR3 nucleotides: TGTGCCAGCAGCGTAGTTCCGACTAGCAGCGAGACCCAGTACTTC. The V and J genes are TRBV9 and TRBJ2-5; 7 positions match TRBD2. This CDR3 is built from 15 residues. CDR1 is SGDLS and CDR2 is YYNGEE in the germline V gene. V lost 0 bases, J lost 5 bases, and 7 bases stayed unmatched. Combining the CDR3 with reference TRBV9 and TRBJ2-5 gives the whole variable domain DSGVTQTPKHLITATGQRVTLRCSPRSGDLSVYWYQQSLDQGLQFLIQYYNGEERAKGNILERFSAQQFPDLHSELNLSSLELGDSALYFCASSVVPTSSETQYFGPGTRLLVL.

The chain is built from TRBV29-1 and TRBJ2-7, with D uncertain. This CDR3 has 11 residues. Trimming stripped 3 bases from V and 5 bases from J, with 8 bases between. Germline CDR1 reads SQVTM; CDR2 reads ANQGSEA. CDR3 residues: CSVEVSHEQYF. CDR3 nucleotides: TGCAGCGTTGAGGTCAGCCACGAGCAGTACTTC.

CDR3 loop: CASSFAPGSTEAFF. CDR3 nucleotide sequence: TGTGCCAGCAGCTTTGCCCCAGGGAGCACTGAAGCTTTCTTT. The chain joins TRBV7-3 to TRBJ1-1, with D tentatively TRBD1 (5 bases). Trimming left V 3 bases short and J 4 bases short, with 12 bases between. Germline lookup yields CDR1 SGHTA and CDR2 FQGTGA. CDR3 length equals 14 residues.

V and J are TRBV9 and TRBJ2-6, with D possibly being TRBD1 (5 bases). From germline, CDR1 is SGDLS and CDR2 YYNGEE. V was shortened by 2 bases and J by 3 bases, with 12 bases between the two germline ends. This CDR3 has 16 residues. The CDR3 DNA sequence: TGTGCCAGCAGCGTGGCAGGGTACAGTGGGGCCAACGTCCTGACTTTC. The encoded protein is CASSVAGYSGANVLTF.

The chain couples TRBV18 to TRBJ1-5; no firm D call. The germline V gene encodes CDR1 KGHSH and CDR2 LQKENI. The CDR3 length is 15 residues. The V and J ends lost 3 bases and 3 bases respectively, with 12 bases between them. Here the CDR3 reads CASSPSLGVNQPQHF. DNA for the CDR3: TGTGCCAGCTCACCTTCATTGGGAGTCAATCAGCCCCAGCATTTT.

This clone was detected a few times. The chain joins TRBV9 to TRBJ2-5; 7 nucleotides align to TRBD1. Germline CDR1 is SGDLS and CDR2 is YYNGEE. The J segment lost 1 base and the V segment lost 1 base, leaving 4 bases of the junction unmatched. The CDR3 contains 15 residues. The CDR3 DNA sequence: TGTGCCAGCAGCGTATGGGGACAGATCCAAGAGACCCAGTACTTC. This codes for CASSVWGQIQETQYF.

This sequence joins TRBV5-1 and TRBJ2-3; D remains unclear. The CDR3 covers 12 residues. V lost 0 bases and J lost 6, with 5 bases in between. The germline V gene encodes CDR1 SGHRS and CDR2 YFSETQ. CDR3 sequence: CASSLDKDTQYF. In nucleotides, the CDR3 is TGCGCCAGCAGCTTGGACAAGGATACGCAGTATTTT. The entire variable domain, with the rest obtained from reference TRBV5-1 and TRBJ2-3, is as follows: KAGVTQTPRYLIKTRGQQVTLSCSPISGHRSVSWYQQTPGQGLQFLFEYFSETQRNKGNFPGRFSGRQFSNSRSEMNVSTLELGDSALYLCASSLDKDTQYFGPGTRLTVL.

This clone was recorded only once. J is TRBJ1-1 and V is TRBV18, with D possibly TRBD1 on 6 matching bases. Trimming took 5 bases from V and 0 from J, leaving 13 bases between them. The germline V gene encodes CDR1 KGHSH and CDR2 LQKENI. This CDR3 is built from 15 residues. As DNA, the CDR3 is TGTGCCAGCTCAGTACAGGGTGCTATGAACACTGAAGCTTTCTTT. Protein product: CASSVQGAMNTEAFF.

The rearrangement uses TRBV2 and TRBJ2-7; tentatively, D is TRBD2 (5 bases). The CDR3 is 14 amino acids. From germline, CDR1 is SNHLY and CDR2 FYNNEI. Trimming took off 7 bases at V and 3 bases at J, with 16 bases between the two ends. CDR3 sequence: CASKGSGINYEQYF. The CDR3 bases are TGTGCCAGCAAGGGTTCCGGGATAAACTACGAGCAGTACTTC. Looking up the rest from reference TRBV2 and TRBJ2-7 gives the full variable domain: EPEVTQTPSHQVTQMGQEVILRCVPISNHLYFYWYRQILGQKVEFLVSFYNNEISEKSEIFDDQFSVERPDGSNFTLKIRSTKLEDSAMYFCASKGSGINYEQYFGPGTRLTVT.

CDR3 coding DNA: TGTGCCAGCTTCCTCGGGGCTGAAGCTTTCTTT. Amino acids: CASFLGAEAFF. The chain links TRBV2 to TRBJ1-1; D remains unclear. V was pared by 8 bases and J by 6 bases, with 10 bases between. CDR1 and CDR2 from the germline V gene are SNHLY and FYNNEI. The CDR3 covers 11 residues.

A few counts support this clone. The J gene is TRBJ2-3, the V gene TRBV6-6; a possible D gene is TRBD1 (6 bases). The CDR3 sequence is 13 residues long. V dropped 7 bases and J dropped 5 bases, with 13 bases sitting between them. The V gene's germline CDR1 is MNHNY and CDR2 SVGAGI (reference sequence). CDR3 sequence (DNA): TGTGCCAGCATGAGGGGGAACGGAGATACGCAGTATTTT. It codes for CASMRGNGDTQYF.

CDR3 DNA: TGTGCCAGCAGCCAAGGGGGAATTAGCAACACTGAAGCTTTCTTT. It encodes CASSQGGISNTEAFF. J is TRBJ1-1 and V is TRBV11-2; D is possibly TRBD1 (6 bases). Trimming removed 5 bases from V and 2 bases from J, with 15 bases in between. The CDR3 consists of 15 residues. Germline CDR1 and CDR2: SGHAT and FQNNGV.

J is TRBJ2-7 and V is TRBV6-5; no definite D call. Germline V CDR1 and CDR2: MNHEY, SVGAGI. The CDR3 runs 13 residues. The V gene lost 0 bases and the J gene lost 4 bases, with 7 bases spanning the gap. CDR3 nucleotides: TGTGCCAGCAGTTACTCGTCCTCGTACGAGCAGTACTTC. It specifies CASSYSSSYEQYF.

The chain joins TRBV5-1 to TRBJ2-7; maybe TRBD2 (6 bases). The CDR3 runs 15 residues. V lost 5 bases to trimming and J lost 0 bases, with 15 bases between them. CDR1 and CDR2 (germline): SGHRS, YFSETQ. The CDR3 is CASRTSPLNSYEQYF. In DNA, the CDR3 is TGCGCCAGCAGAACTAGCCCGCTGAACTCCTACGAGCAGTACTTC.

The CDR3 DNA is TGTGCCAGTAGGTCTAGACCCAACCAAGAGACCCAGTACTTC. This translates into CASRSRPNQETQYF. The chain couples TRBV19 to TRBJ2-5; D unresolved. This CDR3 contains 14 residues. Per germline, CDR1 LNHDA and CDR2 SQIVND (reference sequence). V lost 6 bases and J 0 bases, leaving 11 bases between the germline ends.

The J gene is TRBJ1-1, the V gene TRBV6-5, with D uncertain. V lost 4 bases, J lost 1 base, and 7 bases lay in between. The CDR3 sequence is 13 residues long. Per germline, CDR1 MNHEY and CDR2 SVGAGI. CDR3 in DNA: TGTGCCAGCAGTTGGGAGGGGAACACTGAAGCTTTCTTT. Translation gives CASSWEGNTEAFF.

This clone was counted a single time. The chain employs TRBV18 and TRBJ2-2; 7 nucleotides align to TRBD1. Germline V gene lookup returns CDR1 KGHSH and CDR2 LQKENI. Losses at the gene ends were 4 bases for V and 4 bases for J; bases not matched to a gene: 9. This CDR3 contains 16 residues. CDR3 protein: CASSQSTGRGTGELFF. CDR3 DNA sequence: TGTGCCAGCTCACAATCGACAGGGCGCGGCACCGGGGAGCTGTTTTTT.

This sequence joins TRBV2 and TRBJ2-2, with 9 positions matching TRBD1. Germline V lookup: CDR1 SNHLY, CDR2 FYNNEI. With V trimmed by 6 bases and J by 3 bases, 5 bases remained unmatched. There are 15 residues in the CDR3. As DNA, the CDR3 is TGTGCCAGCAGCGCCGACAGGGGGTACACCGGGGAGCTGTTTTTT. This codes for CASSADRGYTGELFF.

The rearrangement joins TRBV11-1 to TRBJ1-3; D possibly corresponds to TRBD1 (5 bases). Trimming pared 5 bases from V and 4 bases from J, leaving 9 bases between. CDR1 and CDR2 from the germline V gene are SGHAT and FQDESV (reference sequence). The CDR3 covers 13 residues. CDR3: CASSQGAGNTIYF. The CDR3 nucleotides read TGTGCCAGCAGCCAGGGAGCCGGAAACACCATATATTTT.

The chain recombines TRBV7-3 with TRBJ2-3; D is uncertain. Trimming shortened V by 2 bases and J by 4 bases, and 7 bases separated the two germline ends. The CDR3 has 13 residues. In germline, CDR1 is SGHTA, CDR2 FQGTGA. The CDR3 DNA reads as TGTGCCAGCAGCTTAGCCAGCCCAGATACGCAGTATTTT. It encodes CASSLASPDTQYF.

The chain joins TRBV2 to TRBJ1-5; the match to TRBD1 covers 11 bases. Per germline, CDR1 SNHLY and CDR2 FYNNEI. The V and J ends lost 8 bases and 4 bases, in that order; junction bases with no gene match: 4. The CDR3 totals 14 residues. The CDR3 bases are TGTGCCAGCGGAGGGACAGGGGGAAATCAGCCCCAGCATTTT. This encodes CASGGTGGNQPQHF.

The gene calls are TRBV28 and TRBJ2-7; 9 positions match TRBD1. V lost 3 bases and J lost 0; bases outside the gene matches: 3. Germline V gene data show CDR1 as MDHEN and CDR2 as SYDVKM. The CDR3 runs to 15 residues. The CDR3: CASSFRDRVSYEQYF. CDR3 coding DNA: TGTGCCAGCAGTTTTAGGGACAGGGTCTCCTACGAGCAGTACTTC. The variable domain in full, with the rest retrieved from reference TRBV28 and TRBJ2-7, is DVKVTQSSRYLVKRTGEKVFLECVQDMDHENMFWYRQDPGLGLRLIYFSYDVKMKEKGDIPEGYSVSREKKERFSLILESASTNQTSMYLCASSFRDRVSYEQYFGPGTRLTVT.

The chain recombines TRBV10-3 with TRBJ1-4, with 10 bases aligning to TRBD1. Germline V gives CDR1 ENHRY, CDR2 SYGVKD. The CDR3 covers 15 residues. V lost 3 bases and J lost 7; bases outside the gene matches: 5. This CDR3 reads CAISDPGQGTEKLFF. The CDR3 bases are TGTGCCATCAGTGATCCGGGACAGGGGACTGAAAAACTGTTTTTT.

V usage is TRBV18 and J usage is TRBJ2-1, with D unresolved. With 2 bases removed from V and 9 bases from J, the gap between germline ends came to 5 bases. The V gene's germline CDR1 is KGHSH and CDR2 LQKENI. This CDR3 is 11 amino acids long. Here the CDR3 DNA reads TGTGCCAGCTCACCAGCGCGTGAGCAGTTCTTC. This sequence encodes CASSPAREQFF. Variable domain in full (rest from reference TRBV18 and TRBJ2-1): NAGVMQNPRHLVRRRGQEARLRCSPMKGHSHVYWYRQLPEEGLKFMVYLQKENIIDESGMPKERFSAEFPKEGPSILRIQQVVRGDSAAYFCASSPAREQFFGPGTRLTVL.